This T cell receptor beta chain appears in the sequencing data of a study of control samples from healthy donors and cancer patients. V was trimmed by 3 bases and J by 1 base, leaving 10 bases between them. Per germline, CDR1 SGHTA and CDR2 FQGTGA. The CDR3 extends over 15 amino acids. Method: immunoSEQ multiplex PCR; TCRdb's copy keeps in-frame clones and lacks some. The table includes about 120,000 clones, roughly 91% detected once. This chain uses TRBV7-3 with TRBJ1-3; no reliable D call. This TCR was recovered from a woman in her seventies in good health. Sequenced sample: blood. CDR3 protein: CASSLVGLSGNTIYF. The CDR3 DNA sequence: TGTGCCAGCAGCTTGGTAGGTCTTTCTGGAAACACCATATATTTT.